The rows below give T cell receptor beta chains drawn from one sample of a study of a mutant IDH1 vaccine in newly diagnosed glioma. Measured with immunoSEQ multiplex PCR; TCRdb has only the in-frame clones, and not every one. The sample consists of 80,000 to 100,000 clones, 80% of them appearing once. The starting material was PBMCs, obtained from a glioma patient treated with radiotherapy, temozolomide or both. The origin of the receptors is a man in his forties or fifties with glioma. Each CDR3 is given without its conserved first and last residue. Each record gives: V gene, clone size, CDR3 protein. Only some rows state a clone size, as once, few, many or a class for expanded clones.

TRBV15 NA ATSRAQLTNGYT
TRBV18 NA ASSSLDRADIQY
TRBV5-1 few ASSLAGGFADTQY
TRBV9 NA ASSATSGAFAGELF
TRBV5-4 NA ASSPDRVGETQY
TRBV5-8 NA ASSNFRDSHQPQH
TRBV7-9 NA ASSLRVPSGRADNYEQF
TRBV27 once ASSLVAGGPEQY
TRBV4-3 NA ASSQARTQSQETQY
TRBV2 NA ASRLGGTYEQY
TRBV6-1 NA ASTGAHSYEQY
TRBV29-1 NA SVEDSFQETQY
TRBV6-1 few ASSAGGDTEAF